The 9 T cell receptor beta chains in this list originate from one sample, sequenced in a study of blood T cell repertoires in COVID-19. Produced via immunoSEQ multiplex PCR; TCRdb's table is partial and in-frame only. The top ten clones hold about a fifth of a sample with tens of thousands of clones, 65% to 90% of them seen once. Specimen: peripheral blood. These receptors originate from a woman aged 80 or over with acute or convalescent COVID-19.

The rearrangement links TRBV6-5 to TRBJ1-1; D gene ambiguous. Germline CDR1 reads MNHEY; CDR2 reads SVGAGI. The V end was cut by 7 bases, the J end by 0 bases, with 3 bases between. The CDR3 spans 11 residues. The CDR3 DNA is TGTGCCAGCATATTGAACACTGAAGCTTTCTTT. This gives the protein CASILNTEAFF.

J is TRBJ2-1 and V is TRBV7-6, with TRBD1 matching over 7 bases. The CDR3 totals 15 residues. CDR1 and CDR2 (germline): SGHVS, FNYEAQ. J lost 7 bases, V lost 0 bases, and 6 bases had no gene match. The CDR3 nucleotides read TGTGCCAGCAGCTTAGCTAGATCAGGGGGAAATGAGCAGTTCTTC. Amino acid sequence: CASSLARSGGNEQFF.

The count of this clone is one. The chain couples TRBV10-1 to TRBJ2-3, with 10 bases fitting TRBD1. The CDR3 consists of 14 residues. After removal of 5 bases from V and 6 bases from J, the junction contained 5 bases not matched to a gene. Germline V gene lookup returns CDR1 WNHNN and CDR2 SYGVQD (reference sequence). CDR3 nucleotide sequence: TGCGCCAGCAGTTTGGGGACAGGGGCGGATACGCAGTATTTT. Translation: CASSLGTGADTQYF.

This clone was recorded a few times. The CDR3 region has the DNA TGCGCCAGCAGCCTTCCGGACGAGCAGTACTTC. Translating gives CASSLPDEQYF. V usage is TRBV5-1 and J usage is TRBJ2-7; D ambiguous. Between the trimmed V and J ends, which lost 4 bases and 5 bases, there was a span of 7 bases. This CDR3 is built from 11 residues. Germline V lookup: CDR1 SGHRS, CDR2 YFSETQ.

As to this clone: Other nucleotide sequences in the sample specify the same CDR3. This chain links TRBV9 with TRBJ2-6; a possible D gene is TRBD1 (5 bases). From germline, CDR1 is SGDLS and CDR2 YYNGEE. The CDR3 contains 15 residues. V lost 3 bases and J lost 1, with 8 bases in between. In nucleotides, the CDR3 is TGTGCCAGCAGCGCCCAGGGATCTGGGGCCAACGTCCTGACTTTC. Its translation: CASSAQGSGANVLTF.

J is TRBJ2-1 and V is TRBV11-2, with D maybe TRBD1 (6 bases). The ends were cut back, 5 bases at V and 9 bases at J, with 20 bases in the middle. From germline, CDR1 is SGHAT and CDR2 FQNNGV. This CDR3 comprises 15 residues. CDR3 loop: CASSTGTLDRGEQFF. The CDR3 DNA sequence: TGTGCCAGCAGCACCGGGACACTAGATCGAGGTGAGCAGTTCTTC.

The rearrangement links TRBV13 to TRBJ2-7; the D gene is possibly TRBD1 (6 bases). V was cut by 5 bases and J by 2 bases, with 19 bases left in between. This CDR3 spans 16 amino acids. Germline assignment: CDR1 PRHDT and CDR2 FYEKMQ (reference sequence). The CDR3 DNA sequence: TGTGCCAGCAGCCACCGGCTCAGGGGCCCACCCTACGAGCAGTACTTC. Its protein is CASSHRLRGPPYEQYF.

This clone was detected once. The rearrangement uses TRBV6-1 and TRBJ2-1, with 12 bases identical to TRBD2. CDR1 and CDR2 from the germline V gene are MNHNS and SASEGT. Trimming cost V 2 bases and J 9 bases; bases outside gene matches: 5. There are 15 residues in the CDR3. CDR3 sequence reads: CASSEFLAGGTEQFF. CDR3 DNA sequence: TGTGCCAGCAGTGAATTCCTAGCGGGGGGGACTGAGCAGTTCTTC.

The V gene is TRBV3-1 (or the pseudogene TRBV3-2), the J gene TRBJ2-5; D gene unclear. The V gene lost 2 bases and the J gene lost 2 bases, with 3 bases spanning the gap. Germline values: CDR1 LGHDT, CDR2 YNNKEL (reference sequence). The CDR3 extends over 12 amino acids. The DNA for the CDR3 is TGTGCCAGCAGCCAACTACAAGAGACCCAGTACTTC. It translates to CASSQLQETQYF.